These T cell receptor beta chains were read from a single sample in a study of early T cells in non-severe SARS-CoV-2 infection. TCRdb passed the 5' RACE reads through MiXCR, listing each CDR3 protein once. This sample yields tens of thousands of distinct CDR3 sequences, of which roughly 10% are seen a single time; 12% belongs to the top ten. The sample consisted of whole blood, taken at baseline. Source of these receptors: an adult who was a healthcare worker with PCR-confirmed SARS-CoV-2 infection or an uninfected control (not recorded which). CDR3s leave out the opening cysteine and the closing phenylalanine or tryptophan.

v_gene	CDR3aa
TRBV25-1	ATSGQGDTGELF
TRBV6-6	ASSPLGTSGTYEQY
TRBV11-3	ASSPPGSINNEQF
TRBV28	ASTIVSQPQH
TRBV29-1	SVRTGGNTEAF
TRBV29-1	SVRTGGSYEQY
TRBV7-7	ASSPQGLRETQY
TRBV5-6	ASSPLAGTGDRNTEAF
TRBV20-1	SAAGPGQGNTDTQY
TRBV29-1	SVEGGSGTGRYEQY
TRBV29-1	SVEGGAATNEKLF
TRBV20-1	SASGGADTQY